The entry below gives a single TCR beta chain sequence along with its context. Antigen: not known. This specimen comes from a study of early T cells in non-severe SARS-CoV-2 infection. On the study more broadly: From unsorted whole blood, bulk RNA was sequenced, and the chains remained unpaired.

V gave up 6 bases and J gave up 0 bases, with 7 bases separating them. This CDR3 is built from 13 residues. Looked up from germline, CDR1 is MNHNS and CDR2 is SASEGT. Study findings and constraints: Matching against VDJdb likely underestimated virus-specific expansions, favoring anti-spike CD8.

Each cDNA molecule carried a unique molecular identifier. Each CDR3 protein gets one entry after TCRdb re-called the 5' RACE reads with MiXCR. The sample includes under 35,000 distinct CDR3 sequences, roughly a tenth of them seen just once. The chain has TRBV6-1 and TRBJ2-3; D not certain. Sample: whole blood. This sequence originates from an adult who was a healthcare worker with PCR-confirmed SARS-CoV-2 infection or an uninfected control (not recorded which). The CDR3 DNA reads as TGTGCCAGCAGCCAGCCCAGCACAGATACGCAGTATTTT. This codes for CASSQPSTDTQYF.